What follows are 14 T cell receptor beta chains derived from one specimen sequenced in a study of regulatory T cells in long-lasting Graves disease. iRepertoire HTBI primers and Arm-PCR of CDR3 regions built TCR beta libraries. One entry per CDR3 protein, called by TCRdb with MiXCR from the multiplex PCR reads. This table holds hundreds of thousands of distinct CDR3 sequences, less than 25% found once. Time point of the sample: persistent/refractory GD, antithyroid drugs over 5 years with positive TRAb. Generation of the TCR library employed RNA extracted from PBMCs. The sample was peripheral blood mononuclear cells (PBMCs), taken when the disease was refractory, from a patient treated with antithyroid drugs. These receptors were collected from a female donor with Graves disease.

The genes are TRBV27 and TRBJ2-7; the match to TRBD1 covers 10 bases. J was trimmed by 6 bases and V by 8 bases; bases with no gene match: 10. This CDR3 has 14 residues. Germline V gene lookup returns CDR1 MNHEY and CDR2 SMNVEV (reference sequence). The CDR3 is CASRVGQGVSEQYF. CDR3 DNA: TGTGCCAGCCGCGTTGGACAGGGGGTAAGCGAGCAGTACTTC.

This clonotype has just one count. A much larger clone lies one base from this, so it may be a read error. This chain links TRBV7-3 with TRBJ1-1; TRBD1 might be the D (5 bases). The CDR3 is 14 amino acids. CDR1 is SGHTA, CDR2 FQGTGA, per germline. The CDR3: CASSLRQYDTGAFF. The CDR3 nucleotides are TGTGCCAGCAGCTTAAGACAGTACGACACTGGAGCTTTCTTT. Full variable domain (rest looked up from reference TRBV7-3 and TRBJ1-1): GAGVSQTPSNKVTEKGKYVELRCDPISGHTALYWYRQSLGQGPEFLIYFQGTGAADDSGLPNDRFFAVRPEGSVSTLKIQRTERGDSAVYLCASSLRQYDTGAFFGQGTRLTVV.

V gene TRBV28 combines with J gene TRBJ2-3, with D hard to call. The CDR3 runs to 12 residues. Germline-derived CDR1 and CDR2 are MDHEN and SYDVKM. V shed 6 bases and J shed 6 bases, with 10 bases lying between them. CDR3 residues: CASRSYADTQYF. In nucleotides, the CDR3 is TGTGCCAGCAGGTCTTACGCGGATACGCAGTATTTT.

In the case of this clonotype: A much larger clone differs by one base, so this may be a read error. The rearrangement links TRBV28 to TRBJ2-2; D may be TRBD1 or TRBD2 (5 bases each). In germline, CDR1 is MDHEN, CDR2 SYDVKM. The CDR3 consists of 11 residues. The CDR3 loop is CANSLLGELSF. The CDR3, as DNA: TGTGCCAACAGTTTACTAGGGGAGCTGTCTTTT.

This clonotype was found a few times. The chain recombines TRBV27 with TRBJ2-2; no reliable D call. In germline, CDR1 is MNHEY, CDR2 SMNVEV (reference sequence). Trimming took off 5 bases at V and 7 bases at J, with 5 bases between the two ends. CDR3 length equals 11 residues. The CDR3 DNA is TGTGCCAGCAGTACTCGCGGGGAGCTGTTTTTT. Its translation is CASSTRGELFF.

Comments on this clonotype: A read error is possible here, since a much larger clone lies one base away. The chain carries TRBV7-2 and TRBJ1-1; no firm D call. This CDR3 contains 12 residues. Germline-derived CDR1 and CDR2 are SGHTA and FQGNSA. CDR3: CASSTGNTETFF. The CDR3 region has the DNA TGTGCCAGCAGCACGGGGAACACTGAAACTTTCTTT.

This clonotype was observed at least ten times. The V and J genes are TRBV6-1 and TRBJ1-2, with D tentatively TRBD1 (6 bases). Germline values: CDR1 MNHNS, CDR2 SASEGT. With 5 bases removed from V and 6 bases from J, the gap between germline ends came to 22 bases. The CDR3 covers 16 residues. CDR3 in DNA: TGTGCCAGCAGTCCGCGGCAGGGGCTTGGGGGCAATGGCTACACCTTC. Translation gives CASSPRQGLGGNGYTF.

The sample holds many counts of this clonotype. The chain joins TRBV28 to TRBJ1-5; TRBD1 aligns across 7 bases. Germline V lookup: CDR1 MDHEN, CDR2 SYDVKM. V was clipped by 6 bases and J by 4 bases; unmatched bases: 9. The CDR3 has 15 amino acids. In DNA form, the CDR3 reads TGTGCCAGCAGCCGGAGAGGGGGCGCGAATCAGCCCCAGCATTTT. Its translation is CASSRRGGANQPQHF.

This clonotype showed up just a few times. V gene TRBV24-1 combines with J gene TRBJ2-7, with 7 positions matching TRBD2. With 9 bases clipped from V and 6 bases from J, the junction kept 13 bases outside the gene matches. From germline, CDR1 is KGHDR and CDR2 SFDVKD. CDR3 length: 14 residues. CDR3 nucleotide sequence: TGTGCCACCGGGCGAGCGGAGCGGGGTCTCGAGCAGTACTTC. Amino acid sequence: CATGRAERGLEQYF.

This clonotype was seen a few times. A read error may be the cause here, since a much bigger clone is one base away. The V and J genes are TRBV20-1 and TRBJ2-7; 10 nucleotides agree with TRBD1. Germline values: CDR1 DFQATT, CDR2 SNEGSKA (reference sequence). The CDR3 is 12 residues long. CDR3 nucleotide sequence: TGCAGTGCTAGGACAGGGGGCTACGAGCGGTACTTC. It encodes CSARTGGYERYF.

This clonotype was seen at least ten times. J is TRBJ2-7 and V is TRBV28; D not resolved. V was cut by 5 bases and J by 5 bases, with 13 bases left in between. This CDR3 region has 13 residues. Germline CDR1 MDHEN, CDR2 SYDVKM. The CDR3 coding sequence is TGTGCCAGCAGTCCACCGGCCAAGGACGAGCAGTACTTC. Translating it yields CASSPPAKDEQYF.

This clonotype was picked up many times. The chain combines TRBV2 with TRBJ2-5; 11 nucleotides line up with TRBD2. Trimming cost V 6 bases and J 1 base; bases outside gene matches: 10. CDR1 is SNHLY, CDR2 FYNNEI, per germline. The CDR3 sequence is 17 residues long. The CDR3 DNA follows: TGTGCCAGCAGGAAACGCTTTAGCGGGGGGGCCCAAGAGACCCAGTACTTC. It translates to CASRKRFSGGAQETQYF.

The chain has TRBV20-1 and TRBJ1-5, with 11 nucleotides matching TRBD1. Unmatched junction bases numbered 14, after V lost 1 base and J lost 0 bases. This CDR3 region has 20 residues. CDR1 DFQATT and CDR2 SNEGSKA come from the germline V gene (reference sequence). This CDR3 reads CSARARLRDRGINSNQPQHF. CDR3 nucleotides: TGCAGTGCTAGAGCCCGTCTCCGGGACAGGGGGATTAATAGCAATCAGCCCCAGCATTTT.

CDR3 residues: CASSQPISRASDQPQHF. CDR3 bases: TGCGCCAGCAGCCAACCAATTTCACGGGCTTCGGATCAGCCCCAGCATTTT. The V gene is TRBV4-1, the J gene TRBJ1-5; D remains ambiguous. Germline values: CDR1 MGHRA, CDR2 YSYEKL. Trimming stripped 2 bases from V and 5 bases from J, with 19 bases between. This CDR3 region has 17 residues.